The next 10 T cell receptor beta chains were all read from a single sample in a study of breast tumors, draining lymph nodes, adjacent tissues. One entry per CDR3 protein results from TCRdb running MiXCR on the multiplex PCR reads. The sample includes over 10,000 distinct CDR3 sequences, 62% of them seen just once. The sample comprised tumor-adjacent breast tissue. The receptors were gathered from a female donor with breast cancer. Some clones in this sample may be carry-over from other donors' samples.

This chain links TRBV19 with TRBJ1-2, with unresolved D. Germline CDR1 LNHDA, CDR2 SQIVND (reference sequence). The CDR3 sequence is 12 residues long. Trimming stripped 4 bases from V and 2 bases from J, with 5 bases between. The CDR3, as DNA: TGTGCCAGTAGTAAACCCAACTATGGCTACACCTTC. The encoded protein is CASSKPNYGYTF.

V is TRBV11-2 and J is TRBJ2-7, with a possible D match to TRBD2 (5 bases). CDR1 and CDR2 (germline): SGHAT, FQNNGV. The ends were cut back, 0 bases at V and 1 base at J, with 22 bases in the middle. The CDR3 is made up of 19 amino acids. CDR3: CASSLDMAEGPSESYEQYF. In nucleotides, the CDR3 is TGTGCCAGCAGCTTAGATATGGCCGAGGGCCCGTCCGAATCCTACGAGCAGTACTTC.

This clonotype ranks as medium-sized. The chain uses TRBV24-1 and TRBJ2-3; the match to TRBD2 covers 11 bases. After removal of 4 bases from V and 3 bases from J, the junction contained 5 bases not matched to a gene. This CDR3 is 16 amino acids long. Germline V gene data show CDR1 as KGHDR and CDR2 as SFDVKD. The DNA for the CDR3 is TGTGCCACCAGTGACCCACTAGCGGGAGCAACAGATACGCAGTATTTT. Its translation: CATSDPLAGATDTQYF.

This clonotype has a count of ten or more. The chain is built from TRBV19 and TRBJ1-3; 9 bases match TRBD1. With 3 bases clipped from V and 0 bases from J, the junction kept 12 bases outside the gene matches. The CDR3 is 19 residues long. Per the germline V gene, CDR1 is LNHDA and CDR2 is SQIVND (reference sequence). CDR3 loop: CASSITLIGTGNSGNTIYF. CDR3 in DNA: TGTGCCAGTAGTATCACCCTAATCGGGACAGGGAACTCTGGAAACACCATATATTTT.

There are many counts of this clonotype. This chain uses TRBV6-1 with TRBJ1-5; 12 bases line up with TRBD1. Germline V CDR1 and CDR2: MNHNS, SASEGT. This CDR3 comprises 14 residues. The junction had 2 bases not matched to a gene; V was cut back by 6 bases and J by 5 bases. The CDR3 coding sequence is TGTGCCAGCAGCGGGACAGGGGGCGATCAGCCCCAGCATTTT. This encodes CASSGTGGDQPQHF.

The DNA for the CDR3 is TGTGCCAGCAGTTTACAGGAGAATCAGCCCCAGCATTTT. It is translated as CASSLQENQPQHF. This chain links TRBV27 with TRBJ1-5; no clear D. The V end was cut by 2 bases, the J end by 4 bases, with 6 bases between. From germline, CDR1 is MNHEY and CDR2 SMNVEV (reference sequence). The CDR3 has 13 amino acids.

The chain has TRBV24-1 and TRBJ1-2; D not certain. The CDR3 has 11 amino acids. From germline, CDR1 is KGHDR and CDR2 SFDVKD. Trimming left V 8 bases short and J 2 bases short, with 5 bases between. The DNA for the CDR3 is TGTGCCACCACAGAGAACTATGGCTACACCTTC. Amino acids: CATTENYGYTF.

This clonotype has ten or more counts. J is TRBJ2-3 and V is TRBV12-1. TRBV12-1 corresponds to a pseudogene. CDR3 size: 13 residues. The CDR3 reads CASSFLQPDTQYF. The DNA of the CDR3 is TGTGCCAGCAGCTTTCTCCAGCCGGATACGCAGTATTTT.

This clonotype was counted only a few times. The junction does not match germline at one end; this may be a read error. The chain is built from TRBV5-6 and TRBJ1-6; possibly TRBD1 for D (5 bases). The CDR3 length is 17 residues. Germline V gene data show CDR1 as SGHDT and CDR2 as YYEEEE. CDR3: CASSLPGQRALNPPLHF. The CDR3 DNA is TGTGCCAGCAGCCTCCCGGGGCAGAGGGCCCTTAATCCACCCCTCCACTTT.

This clonotype was seen once. J is TRBJ1-5 and V is TRBV25-1; D unclear. CDR3 length: 14 residues. Germline V gene sequence: CDR1 MGHDK, CDR2 SYGVNS. V was shortened by 2 bases and J by 7 bases, with 12 bases between the two germline ends. CDR3 residues: CASSEGEAGQPQHF. For the CDR3, the DNA is TGTGCCAGCAGTGAAGGGGAGGCGGGACAGCCCCAGCATTTT.